These T cell receptor beta chains were read from a single sample in a study of T cells in narcolepsy. Clones were read by immunoSEQ multiplex PCR, and TCRdb kept only the in-frame ones, dropping some. The sample yields over 40,000 clones, 88% seen once. The sample was CD45RA- memory CD4+ T cells from PBMCs. The origin of the receptors is a human donor with narcolepsy. Both conserved end residues are trimmed from each CDR3. Fields, in order: D gene, V gene, CDR3 protein. The D gene is left open where the match is weak.

D gene: TRBD2; V gene: TRBV19; CDR3 protein: ASSIWGGNSYNEQF
D gene: TRBD2; V gene: TRBV10-2; CDR3 protein: ASSVSGRAGEQY
D gene: NA; V gene: TRBV5-1; CDR3 protein: ASSLVPSQETQY
D gene: NA; V gene: TRBV28; CDR3 protein: ARSRMGQPQH
D gene: NA; V gene: TRBV5-4; CDR3 protein: ASSLDGNYGYT
D gene: NA; V gene: TRBV2; CDR3 protein: ASSGRRGSYGYT
D gene: NA; V gene: TRBV6-5; CDR3 protein: ASKRGSYEQY
D gene: NA; V gene: TRBV2; CDR3 protein: ASSGDVNTIY
D gene: NA; V gene: TRBV19; CDR3 protein: ASSAQGFSNQPQH
D gene: NA; V gene: TRBV30; CDR3 protein: AWSPGLQAY
D gene: NA; V gene: TRBV7-2; CDR3 protein: ASSLARRRGEKLF
D gene: TRBD1; V gene: TRBV2; CDR3 protein: ASSPTGGPGYT
D gene: NA; V gene: TRBV7-9; CDR3 protein: ASSLGGTVPGEETQY
D gene: NA; V gene: TRBV7-9; CDR3 protein: AMRSSRSSYNEQF
D gene: TRBD1; V gene: TRBV7-9; CDR3 protein: ASSLGTGGVGNEKLF
D gene: NA; V gene: TRBV19; CDR3 protein: ASSSTLSAGTEAF
D gene: NA; V gene: TRBV5-6; CDR3 protein: ASSLEGVREKLF
D gene: NA; V gene: TRBV5-1; CDR3 protein: ASSFAQSTGELF
D gene: NA; V gene: TRBV7-3; CDR3 protein: ASSLLQGRSDSPLH
D gene: NA; V gene: TRBV5-1; CDR3 protein: ASSLTTKLIGGTQY
D gene: TRBD2; V gene: TRBV9; CDR3 protein: ASSVGLAGPSDTQY
D gene: NA; V gene: TRBV19; CDR3 protein: ASNVRGDGYT
D gene: NA; V gene: TRBV13; CDR3 protein: ASRLQGGILTGELF
D gene: NA; V gene: TRBV10-3; CDR3 protein: AIRGREGLAGYT
D gene: NA; V gene: TRBV7-2; CDR3 protein: ASSLLTASGNTIY
D gene: NA; V gene: TRBV10-3; CDR3 protein: AISENYGYT
D gene: TRBD1; V gene: TRBV18; CDR3 protein: ASSRDSQVNEQF
D gene: NA; V gene: TRBV5-4; CDR3 protein: ASSLENRNTEAF
D gene: NA; V gene: TRBV5-8; CDR3 protein: ASNKDSPNQPQH
D gene: NA; V gene: TRBV19; CDR3 protein: ASSIRQAGDTQY
D gene: NA; V gene: TRBV7-8; CDR3 protein: ASSLRTNQPQH
D gene: NA; V gene: TRBV7-9; CDR3 protein: ASSPRGTATEAF